Here is one T cell receptor beta chain with its context. This clone is categorized as medium-sized (0.01 to 0.1%). Its recognized antigen is unknown. No base-level quality is on record; no much larger clone is a single base apart. V is cut by 5 bases and J by 9 bases, and the space between the germline ends is 13 bases. The germline V gene (reference sequence) supplies CDR1 SEHNR and CDR2 FQNEAQ. From the cysteine up to the phenylalanine, the CDR3 has a length of 12 residues. Here the CDR3 DNA is all that survives: 36 bases in frame from base 1. The sample belongs to a study of cytomegalovirus exposure and HLA in healthy donors (dated by TCRdb to 2016 to 2017). With regard to the full study: In an earlier analysis of 587 of the donors, 276 Gb of sequence data and 90 million to 130 million unique TCR beta sequences from about 180 million T cells were reported. Roughly 300 gigabases of sequencing data and tens of millions of unique TCR sequences made up an early release that covered over 550 HLA-typed donors. Of the 350 to 400 genotyped donors, approximately 82% fell in the genetic ancestry cluster associated with self-reported Caucasian donors. The aim of the study was to test whether cataloging public T cell receptors could identify signatures of past pathogen exposure. Using immunosequencing, the study profiled T cell repertoires from some 670 subjects and related those repertoires to cytomegalovirus serostatus. Along with the approximately 670-subject first cohort, a separate validation cohort of over a hundred different subjects was used. To predict cytomegalovirus infection status, the study combined high-throughput TCR immunosequencing, statistical association of individual TCRs with disease status, and machine learning. A later analysis re-examined previously published TCR beta repertoires from just over 650 donors and added high-resolution HLA genotyping to investigate patterns of TCR occurrence. Rather than using new phenotypic data, the later analysis identified candidate immune exposures from TCR beta sequences and from how often those sequences occurred across donors. To decide whether each TCR beta V gene segment behaved as functional or pseudogenic, an earlier analysis of some 600 of the donors relied on high-throughput TCR beta sequencing. Alongside the repertoire data, information on donor age, sex, ethnicity and CMV serostatus was compiled. In a later genetic analysis, genome-wide SNP genotypes for about 65% of the roughly 700 donors were used, and that subset was treated as a discovery cohort. Every discovery cohort repertoire had been produced on one sequencing platform. Class I and class II HLA loci were covered by the typing at four-digit resolution. Typing coverage varied by locus: 629-630 donors for A, B, C, DRB1 and DQB1; 500 to 550 for DQA1; over 600 for DPA1; approximately 470 for DPB1. Roughly 5 DR-DQ haplotypes were treated as single units for association and clustering because of strong linkage in the cohort. On average, roughly 240,000 unique TCR beta nucleotide sequences were sequenced per donor among some 420 genotyped donors of the cohort, with roughly 18% of those sequences being non-productive. The research as a whole found: Immune exposure information for the cohort was limited to CMV serostatus. Assigning TCR associations to individual alleles was difficult when HLA alleles, especially DR and DQ, strongly co-occurred. The sequencing pipeline was judged likely to have produced a cluster of highly shared sequence variants as a technical artifact. Roughly uniform sequencing depth across donors was assumed in presence/absence analyses, although this assumption may not hold. The 87-base-pair reads could not distinguish some IMGT-functional V segments, including TRBV6-2 and TRBV6-3, so those segments were excluded. In a later analysis, the rate of TCR association differed among HLA loci, with DRB1 alleles having the most associated TCRs and HLA-C alleles having the fewest. Broadly in line with IMGT annotations, most TCR beta V segments showed up in productive rearrangements about 87% or about 30% of the time in an earlier analysis of approximately 600 of the donors. In a later analysis, HLA-associated TCR beta chains showed more clonal expansion and lower generation probabilities than non-associated chains that were equally common. According to a later analysis, parvovirus B19, influenza, CMV and Epstein-Barr virus appeared linked to several top co-occurrence clusters. The study gave a list of 150 to 200 TCR beta chains associated with cytomegalovirus. Compared with the approximately 670-donor mean, donors in an Asian-associated ancestry cluster had fewer N-insertions in productive TCRs, according to a later genetic analysis. In a later analysis, about 16,000 TCR beta sequences were associated with specific HLA alleles at a false discovery rate of 0.05. In vitro tests confirmed that a few of the cytomegalovirus-associated TCR beta chains recognize cytomegalovirus antigens. A further reported finding was that TCR beta sequences accurately predicted the HLA-A and HLA-B alleles for most subjects in the first cohort. This cohort had only TCR beta chains sequenced, and the lack of alpha or paired-chain data limited which features could be detected. Most TCR sequences were seen in very few donors, while some public TCRs were found in many individuals. The earlier analysis of about 600 of the donors excluded 15 to 20 rarely observed V segments, including chromosome 9 orphons, because counts were too low. V-gene and J-gene trimming of TCR beta chains was associated with a missense DCLRE1C variant in a later genetic analysis, and the association was replicated in an independent cohort. A later analysis found that most CMV-associated TCR beta chains appeared HLA-restricted, with HLA associations seemingly driven largely by CMV exposure. Because HLA typing was unavailable for some donors at each locus, only the typed subset was used in association tests. The authors suggested that the approach could potentially be generalized to other disease states and immunological phenotypes. The classifier was reported to diagnose cytomegalovirus status with high specificity and sensitivity in both the original and validation cohorts. Correlated functional status among segregating V segments might be attributable to linkage disequilibrium, but an unknown experimental factor could not be ruled out.

The cohort was made up of around 720 healthy bone marrow donors. Cohort members were all nominally healthy when sampled, although unrecorded immune exposures were likely present. The donor tested CMV seronegative and was one of the 352 seronegative cohort members. A peripheral blood sample was collected from each donor, and TCR beta sequencing was performed on peripheral blood mononuclear cells. The Qiagen DNeasy Blood Extraction Kit was used to extract genomic DNA from the blood cell samples. Library preparation used the immunoSEQ multiplex PCR assay. A mixture of 60 forward primers for TCR Vbeta segments and 13 reverse primers for TCR Jbeta segments was used in the multiplex PCR. The CDR3 region of rearranged TCR beta genes was amplified from genomic DNA with a multiplex PCR assay. Amplified TCR beta libraries were sequenced as 87-base-pair reads on the Illumina HiSeq System. In the paper's pipeline: In a later analysis, approximately 74 million unique TCR beta chains were counted across the roughly 670 repertoires, and roughly 10 million of these chains were shared by at least two donors. To remove PCR and sequencing errors, raw reads were error-corrected and collapsed into unique sequences using a nearest-neighbor algorithm that merged closely related sequences. Alignment of CDR3 sequences to IMGT reference sequences was used to assign V, D and J gene segments. Each retained sequence needed at least a six-nucleotide match to both a V gene segment and a J gene segment. Rearrangements were called productive when the CDR3 lacked stop codons and stayed in frame with V and J; all others were non-productive. Following IMGT convention, CDR3 was defined as the stretch from the second conserved V-encoded cysteine up to the conserved J-encoded phenylalanine. The earlier analysis of about 590 of the donors excluded sequences that lacked an unambiguous match to a single V gene segment. In an earlier analysis of several hundred of the donors, V segments were called functional above 56.7% productive rearrangements and were called segregating when the between-donor standard deviation exceeded 5%. A statistical classification framework was developed to diagnose cytomegalovirus status using the catalog of TCR beta chain sequences. V and J gene assignment, in a later analysis, came from comparing TCR nucleotide sequences with IMGT/GENE-DB human TR gene sequences. In a later analysis, CDR3 sequences and most-parsimonious VDJ recombination scenarios were assigned using the TCRdist pipeline. In a later analysis, each TCR beta chain was defined by its CDR3 amino acid sequence together with its V-gene family, and reads without a unique V-gene family were excluded. In a later analysis, a few hundred highly shared, low-generation-probability nucleotide sequences were removed to address suspected cross-contamination and a sequencing artifact. A later analysis calculated a clonal expansion index for each public chain from normalized within-repertoire ranks of inferred template counts. Generation probabilities in a later analysis came from a VDJ recombination model fitted to out-of-frame rearrangements, and those results were checked against IGoR. A later analysis scored TCR-TCR, TCR-HLA and TCR-CMV co-occurrence with hypergeometric tests, applying a repertoire-size bias correction to TCR pairs. False discovery rates were estimated in a later analysis by permuting HLA or CMV assignments 20 times. A later analysis grouped co-occurring TCRs with DBSCAN, adding TCRdist sequence similarity when clustering within HLA-allele-positive subsets. For co-occurrence clustering, repertoires with fewer than 30,000 or more than 120,000 public chains were excluded, along with a handful of repertoires with anomalous nucleotide sharing. This immuneACCESS table, as held by TCRdb, lists in-frame sequences with V and J called but not all clones. Of the missing ones, under half trace to an unresolved V gene in checked studies; the others have no known cause. For V, J and clone size, that table is used; D and trimming come from the DNA. The sample includes some 130,000 clones, with around 80% observed a single time. The top ten constitute around 2.2% of the sample.

The sequence came from a young man in good health and CMV-seronegative. The sequenced sample was PBMCs. The V and J genes are TRBV7-9 and TRBJ1-2, with a tentative D gene TRBD1 over 6 matching bases. The CDR3 amino acid sequence is: CASSPIRDSYTF. Read as DNA, the sequence is TGTGCCAGCAGCCCGATCCGGGACAGCTACACCTTC.